This TCR beta chain was identified during a study of cytomegalovirus exposure and HLA in healthy donors (dated by TCRdb to 2017 to 2019). Study-wide context: In an earlier analysis of 587 of the donors, 276 Gb of sequence data and 100 million or so unique TCR beta sequences from about 179 million T cells were reported. Approximately 310 gigabases of sequencing data and about 92 million unique TCR sequences made up an early release that covered fewer than 650 HLA-typed donors. Of the 398 genotyped donors, approximately 82% fell in the genetic ancestry cluster associated with self-reported Caucasian donors. The study was designed to test whether signatures of past pathogen exposure could be identified by cataloging public T cell receptors. The study profiled the T cell repertoires of hundreds of subjects by immunosequencing and related them to cytomegalovirus serostatus. Besides the first cohort of under 700 subjects, a separate validation cohort made up of 120 or so different subjects was used. The study combined high-throughput TCR immunosequencing, statistical association of individual TCRs with disease status, and machine learning to predict cytomegalovirus infection status. To study patterns of TCR occurrence, a later analysis re-analyzed previously published TCR beta repertoires from 650 to 750 donors and added high-resolution HLA genotyping. Rather than drawing on any new phenotypic data, the later analysis identified candidate immune exposures from TCR beta sequences and the way those sequences occurred across donors. An earlier analysis of several hundred of the donors applied high-throughput TCR beta sequencing to assess whether each TCR beta V gene segment acted as functional or pseudogenic. Alongside the repertoire data, information on donor age, sex, ethnicity and CMV serostatus was compiled. Genome-wide SNP genotypes for about 55% of the roughly 670 donors were used in a later genetic analysis, which treated that subset as a discovery cohort. Every discovery cohort repertoire had been produced on one sequencing platform. HLA typing included class I and class II loci at four-digit resolution. Typing coverage differed by locus: A, B, C, DRB1 and DQB1 were typed in about 629-630 donors, DQA1 in about 560, DPA1 in 600 to 610, and DPB1 in just under 490. Several DR-DQ haplotypes were treated as single units for association and clustering because of strong linkage in the cohort. On average, over 200,000 unique TCR beta nucleotide sequences were sequenced per donor among a few hundred genotyped donors of the cohort, with around 19% of those sequences being non-productive.

What the authors observed across the whole study: A later genetic analysis associated a missense DCLRE1C variant with V-gene and J-gene trimming of TCR beta chains, and an independent cohort replicated the association. The only immune exposure information available for the cohort was CMV serostatus. A later genetic analysis reported fewer N-insertions in productive TCRs among donors in an Asian-associated ancestry cluster than the roughly 690-donor mean. According to a later analysis, most CMV-associated TCR beta chains appeared to be HLA-restricted, and the HLA associations seemed to be driven largely by CMV exposure. Sequencing depth was assumed to be roughly uniform across donors in the presence/absence analyses, though that assumption may not hold. A later analysis reported that several top co-occurrence clusters appeared linked to parvovirus B19, influenza, CMV and Epstein-Barr virus. This cohort had only TCR beta chains sequenced, and the lack of alpha or paired-chain data limited which features could be detected. The earlier analysis of 587 of the donors excluded some 16 rarely observed V segments, including chromosome 9 orphons, because counts were too low. A later analysis associated 16,951 TCR beta sequences with specific HLA alleles at a false discovery rate of 0.05. A cluster of highly shared sequence variants was judged likely to represent a technical artifact of the sequencing pipeline. Cytomegalovirus status was reported to be diagnosed by the classifier with high specificity and sensitivity in both the original and validation cohorts. Correlated functional status among segregating V segments might reflect linkage disequilibrium, but an unknown experimental factor could not be ruled out. When HLA alleles, especially DR and DQ, strongly co-occurred, attributing TCR associations to individual alleles was difficult. Because HLA typing was missing for some donors at each locus, association tests included only the typed subset. A total of about 180 TCR beta chains were listed by the study as associated with cytomegalovirus. Across donors, most TCR sequences were observed very rarely, whereas some public TCRs were present in many individuals. In an earlier analysis of some 500 of the donors, most TCR beta V segments were observed in productive rearrangements about 87% or about 30% of the time, broadly matching IMGT annotations. A further reported finding was that TCR beta sequences accurately predicted the HLA-A and HLA-B alleles for most subjects in the first cohort. The authors suggested that the approach could potentially be generalized to other disease states and immunological phenotypes. In vitro tests confirmed that three of the cytomegalovirus-associated TCR beta chains recognize cytomegalovirus antigens. In a later analysis, TCR association rates were found to vary across HLA loci, with the most associated TCRs seen for DRB1 alleles and the fewest for HLA-C alleles. Compared with equally common non-associated chains, HLA-associated TCR beta chains in a later analysis were more clonally expanded and had lower generation probabilities.

Libraries came from the immunoSEQ multiplex PCR assay. The multiplex PCR relied on a mix of 60 forward primers for TCR Vbeta segments and 13 reverse primers for TCR Jbeta segments. Amplification of the CDR3 region of rearranged TCR beta genes was performed with a multiplex PCR assay on genomic DNA. On the Illumina HiSeq System, the amplified TCR beta libraries were sequenced as 87-base-pair reads. The original pipeline was this. A later analysis tallied tens of millions of unique TCR beta chains across the 610 or so repertoires, and roughly 11 million of those chains were shared by two or more donors. Raw reads were error-corrected and collapsed into unique sequences by a nearest-neighbor algorithm in which closely related sequences were merged to remove PCR and sequencing errors. CDR3 sequences were aligned to IMGT reference sequences to assign V, D and J gene segments. For a sequence to be retained, a match of at least six nucleotides to both a V gene segment and a J gene segment was required. A rearrangement counted as productive if the CDR3 had no stop codons and remained in frame with V and J, and every other rearrangement counted as non-productive. Following IMGT convention, CDR3 was defined as the stretch from the second conserved V-encoded cysteine to the conserved J-encoded phenylalanine. Sequences without an unambiguous match to a single V gene segment were excluded from the earlier analysis of several hundred of the donors. In an earlier analysis of some 590 of the donors, a V segment was called functional when productive rearrangements were above 56.7%, and segregating when the standard deviation between donors exceeded 5%. A statistical classification framework was built to diagnose cytomegalovirus status from the catalog of TCR beta chain sequences. V and J gene assignment, in a later analysis, came from comparing TCR nucleotide sequences with IMGT/GENE-DB human TR gene sequences. Using the TCRdist pipeline, a later analysis assigned CDR3 sequences along with most-parsimonious VDJ recombination scenarios. In a later analysis, each TCR beta chain was defined by its CDR3 amino acid sequence together with its V-gene family, and reads lacking a unique V-gene family were excluded. As a way to deal with suspected cross-contamination and a sequencing artifact, a later analysis dropped 500 to 700 nucleotide sequences that were highly shared and had low generation probability. In a later analysis, a clonal expansion index for each public chain was calculated from normalized within-repertoire ranks of inferred template counts. In a later analysis, generation probabilities were computed using a VDJ recombination model fitted to out-of-frame rearrangements, and the results were checked against IGoR. Hypergeometric tests were used in a later analysis to score TCR-TCR, TCR-HLA and TCR-CMV co-occurrence, with a repertoire-size bias correction applied to the TCR pairs. A later analysis estimated false discovery rates by permuting HLA or CMV assignments 20 times. In a later analysis, co-occurring TCRs were grouped using DBSCAN, and TCRdist sequence similarity was added for clustering within HLA-allele-positive subsets. For co-occurrence clustering, repertoires with fewer than 30,000 or more than 120,000 public chains were excluded, along with 5 or 6 repertoires with anomalous nucleotide sharing. This immuneACCESS table, as held by TCRdb, lists in-frame sequences with V and J called but not all clones. Of the missing ones, under half trace to an unresolved V gene in checked studies; the others have no known cause. That table furnishes V, J and clone size, whereas the DNA furnished D and trimming. The sample table includes tens of thousands of clones. The top ten constitute approximately 1.6% of the sample.

A remark on this clone: The antigen it recognizes is unknown.

The cohort consisted of hundreds of healthy bone marrow donors. All cohort members were sampled while nominally healthy, although unrecorded immune exposures were likely present. The donor tested CMV seronegative and was one of the 352 seronegative cohort members. Every donor gave a peripheral blood sample, and the peripheral blood mononuclear cells from that sample were used for TCR beta sequencing. The Qiagen DNeasy Blood Extraction Kit was used to extract genomic DNA from the blood cell samples. The source is a woman in her fifties or sixties in good health and CMV-seronegative. The material sequenced was PBMCs.

The sequenced DNA is TGTGCCAGCTCACCGGCCGCGGGACAGGGGACTGAAGCTTTCTTT. This encodes CASSPAAGQGTEAFF. Recombination joined TRBV18 with TRBJ1-1, with 10 junctional bases fitting TRBD1. From the cysteine through the phenylalanine, the CDR3 covers 15 amino acids. Here the CDR3 DNA is all that survives: 45 bases in frame from base 1. The germline V gene yields KGHSH for CDR1 and LQKENI for CDR2. The germline V and J ends show losses of 3 bases and 5 bases respectively, and no gene match explains 6 bases of the junction.